The clone carrying this T cell receptor (beta chain) was counted between two and nine times. Researchers took RNA transcripts and amplified TCR beta CDR3 regions from them. HTBI primers served in a first-round RT-PCR, which a second-round multiplex PCR followed. MiXCR was run by TCRdb on the multiplex PCR reads, yielding one entry per CDR3 protein. The data hold about 740,000 distinct CDR3 sequences, with 35% to 50% observed a single time. These data belong to a study of Graves' ophthalmopathy and Graves' hyperthyroidism. About the research overall: Specimen type is peripheral blood, obtained at initial diagnosis before any treatment.

There are 18 residues in the CDR3. The germline CDR1 and CDR2 sequences are SGDLS and YYNGEE. V lost 5 bases and J lost 0, with 18 bases in between. Sequencing input: peripheral blood. The sequence was obtained from an adult man with Graves' ophthalmopathy. The V call is TRBV9, the J call TRBJ1-6, with D perhaps matching TRBD1 (6 bases). The CDR3 region is CASSPAGHLSSYNSPLHF. CDR3 in DNA: TGTGCCAGCAGTCCAGCGGGACACCTCAGCTCCTATAATTCACCCCTCCACTTT.